This T cell receptor beta chain appears in the sequencing data of a study of blood T cell repertoires in COVID-19. For the study at large: In each case, the material was cDNA or gDNA derived from T cells, B-cell-depleted T cells, or PBMCs.

V was pared by 2 bases and J by 6 bases, with 13 bases between. The CDR3 sequence is 14 residues long. Germline CDR1 MDHEN, CDR2 SYDVKM. Cohort 3 donors counted as recovered after two negative PCRs, clearance, or resolved symptoms. How the authors handled the data: Scientists estimated how many nucleated cells there were by amplifying reference gene primers. Profiled with immunoSEQ multiplex PCR; TCRdb holds only in-frame clones, not every one. The DNA gave D and trimming, while V, J and clone size come from that table. Of 400,000 or so clones in the sample, about nine tenths were seen once. The source is a man between 18 and 35 years old who had recovered from COVID-19. Sequencing input: PBMCs or T cells enriched from blood (not recorded which). The J gene is TRBJ1-2, the V gene TRBV28; D is possibly TRBD1 (6 bases). The CDR3 spells CASSLLQGSNGYTF. The CDR3 region has the DNA TGTGCCAGCAGTTTACTCCAGGGGAGTAATGGCTACACCTTC.